These 9 T cell receptor beta chains originate from one sample sequenced in a study of patients and donors after allogeneic stem cell transplantation. TCRdb reanalysed the RT-PCR reads using MiXCR and keeps one entry per CDR3 protein. The sample yields roughly 200,000 distinct CDR3 sequences, about 37% seen once. Sequencing input: blood, either unsorted or a sorted T cell fraction (not recorded which). Receptor source: a human donor who was either an allogeneic HSCT recipient or a stem cell or donor lymphocyte infusion donor (not recorded which). It is not recorded whose cells these are; they may come from a transplant donor.

The chain employs TRBV3-1 and TRBJ2-5; D is possibly TRBD2 (6 bases). V lost 2 bases and J 2 bases, leaving 9 bases between the germline ends. Germline CDR1 is LGHDT and CDR2 is YNNKEL (reference sequence). The CDR3 runs to 14 residues. The CDR3 DNA reads TGTGCCAGCAGCCAACGACTAGTTCAAGAGACCCAGTACTTC. This encodes CASSQRLVQETQYF.

This chain connects TRBV7-9 to TRBJ2-1; 9 bases match TRBD1. The CDR3 contains 11 residues. V dropped 5 bases and J dropped 13; count of bases not matched to a gene: 3. The germline V gene encodes CDR1 SEHNR and CDR2 FQNEAQ (reference sequence). The CDR3, as DNA: TGTGCCAGCAGCCAGACAGGGGGACAGTTCTTC. Residues: CASSQTGGQFF. Full variable domain (missing parts from reference TRBV7-9 and TRBJ2-1): DTGVSQNPRHKITKRGQNVTFRCDPISEHNRLYWYRQTLGQGPEFLTYFQNEAQLEKSRLLSDRFSAERPKGSFSTLEIQRTEQGDSAMYLCASSQTGGQFFGPGTRLTVL.

The chain is built from TRBV5-6 and TRBJ1-1; D gene unclear. CDR1 and CDR2 from the germline V gene are SGHDT and YYEEEE. V lost 1 base and J 5 bases, leaving 6 bases between the germline ends. The CDR3 is made up of 12 amino acids. The CDR3 loop is CASSLRPTEAFF. CDR3 DNA sequence: TGTGCCAGCAGCTTGCGTCCGACTGAAGCTTTCTTT.

Only a few counts were recorded for this clonotype. The chain joins TRBV4-1 to TRBJ1-2; possible D gene TRBD1, 5 bases. CDR3 size: 18 residues. The ends were cut back, 0 bases at V and 4 bases at J, with 21 bases in the middle. CDR1 is MGHRA and CDR2 is YSYEKL in the germline V gene. CDR3 sequence: CASSQDQGRVTGSYGYTF. In DNA, the CDR3 is TGCGCCAGCAGCCAAGATCAGGGCAGAGTCACCGGGAGCTATGGCTACACCTTC.

This clonotype appeared a few times. J is TRBJ1-4 and V is TRBV6-6, with D uncertain. Between the trimmed V and J ends, which lost 6 bases and 4 bases, there was a span of 3 bases. Germline CDR1 reads MNHNY; CDR2 reads SVGAGI (reference sequence). CDR3 length: 11 residues. The CDR3 sequence: CASSINEKLFF. In nucleotides, the CDR3 is TGTGCCAGCAGCATTAATGAAAAACTGTTTTTT.

This clonotype was observed a handful of times. The chain carries TRBV4-1 and TRBJ1-1; TRBD1 matches at 8 bases. Trimming removed 5 bases from V and 7 bases from J; junction bases left unmatched: 6. CDR1 and CDR2 (germline): MGHRA, YSYEKL. There are 13 residues in the CDR3. The CDR3, as DNA: TGCGCCAGCAGCACCACGACAGGGGATGAAGCTTTCTTT. This codes for CASSTTTGDEAFF.

A single count supports this clonotype. The rearrangement uses TRBV9 and TRBJ1-2; possibly TRBD1 for D (6 bases). The ends were cut back, 2 bases at V and 8 bases at J, with 10 bases in the middle. Per germline, CDR1 SGDLS and CDR2 YYNGEE. This CDR3 region has 12 residues. For the CDR3, the DNA is TGTGCCAGCAGCGTGTACAGGGACGGCTACACCTTC. Translated: CASSVYRDGYTF.

This clonotype was detected a few times. The gene calls are TRBV4-3 and TRBJ1-4; D unresolved. This CDR3 has 14 residues. The V and J ends lost 4 bases and 5 bases respectively, with 11 bases between them. Germline V gene data show CDR1 as LGHNA and CDR2 as YSLEER. The CDR3 nucleotides read TGCGCCAGCAGCCCAGGCCCGGGGAATGAAAAACTGTTTTTT. Its translation: CASSPGPGNEKLFF.

The rearrangement links TRBV7-2 to TRBJ2-5; D unresolved. This CDR3 comprises 12 residues. The ends were cut back, 2 bases at V and 3 bases at J, with 4 bases in the middle. Germline V gene lookup returns CDR1 SGHTA and CDR2 FQGNSA. The CDR3 DNA reads as TGTGCCAGCAGCTTATTCAAAGAGACCCAGTACTTC. This codes for CASSLFKETQYF.